The 17 T cell receptor beta chains below all came from one sample that was sequenced in a study of tumor-infiltrating lymphocytes in primary liver carcinoma. The source material, 20-30 mg of unsorted bulk tissue, was used to co-extract RNA and DNA. A primer matching the constant region was used to make TCR beta cDNA from about 500 ng of total RNA. Three nested multiplex PCR rounds of slightly modified ARM-PCR generated TCR beta libraries. TRBV1-TRBV30 forward and Cbeta reverse primers drove the first two approximately 10-cycle rounds. Via MiXCR, TCRdb re-called the multiplex PCR reads, giving one row per CDR3 protein. The sample lists about 50,000 distinct CDR3 sequences, around 73% occurring once. The sample was liver tumor tissue from sampling region 5. Subset meaning: tumor region T5, tumor centre. The receptors originated from a man aged 40-49 years with primary liver carcinoma and hepatitis B virus infection.

This clonotype was recorded a few times. The V and J genes are TRBV18 and TRBJ2-3; a weak D match, TRBD1 (7 bases). Germline CDR1 reads KGHSH; CDR2 reads LQKENI. V was shortened by 3 bases and J by 5 bases, with 15 bases between the two germline ends. The CDR3 is made up of 15 amino acids. The CDR3 sequence is CASSPGNRGGDTQYF. The CDR3 DNA follows: TGTGCCAGCTCACCCGGCAACAGGGGAGGAGATACGCAGTATTTT.

A note on this clonotype: One end of the junction does not line up with germline, which may come from a read error. This chain uses TRBV6-5 with TRBJ1-3; the match to TRBD1 covers 8 bases. Germline V gene sequence: CDR1 MNHEY, CDR2 SVGAGI. The CDR3 loop spans 18 amino acids. The CDR3: CASSHGPRTGIVGNTIYF. CDR3 sequence (DNA): TGTGCCAGCAGTCACGGTCCGAGGACAGGGATCGTTGGAAACACCATATACTTT.

With regard to this clonotype: The junction and the germline gene differ at one end; a read error may be behind it. The chain links TRBV11-2 to TRBJ2-1, with 8 bases fitting TRBD2. This CDR3 has 19 residues. Germline V gene data show CDR1 as SGHAT and CDR2 as FQNNGV. The CDR3 DNA follows: TGTGTCAGCAGTTTCCAATGGGTGCCTGGGACCAGCGGGAGTCATGAGCAGTTCTTC. Protein sequence: CVSSFQWVPGTSGSHEQFF. The entire variable domain, with the rest obtained from reference TRBV11-2 and TRBJ2-1, is as follows: EAGVAQSPRYKIIEKRQSVAFWCNPISGHATLYWYQQILGQGPKLLIQFQNNGVVDDSQLPKDRFSAERLKGVDSTLKIQPAKLEDSAVYLCVSSFQWVPGTSGSHEQFFGPGTRLTVL.

This clonotype was detected ten times or more. V and J are TRBV28 and TRBJ1-6; D possibly corresponds to TRBD1 (5 bases). The V end lost 6 bases, the J end lost 7 bases, and 13 bases lay between the germline ends. CDR3 length: 14 residues. CDR1 is MDHEN and CDR2 is SYDVKM in the germline V gene. The CDR3 DNA reads TGTGCCAGCAGCCCGGGGGGAATAAATTCACCCCTCCACTTT. It codes for CASSPGGINSPLHF.

This clonotype was seen a single time. The rearrangement uses TRBV9 and TRBJ2-3, with a possible D match to TRBD2 (6 bases). Germline CDR1 and CDR2: SGDLS and YYNGEE. V lost 4 bases, J lost 5 bases, and 20 bases lay in between. The CDR3 sequence is 16 residues long. CDR3 region: CASSPEVGTVIDTQYF. The CDR3 DNA follows: TGTGCCAGCAGCCCCGAGGTGGGGACTGTAATAGATACGCAGTATTTT.

Details on this clonotype: A much larger clone differs from this one at a single base, so this may be a read error. The J gene is TRBJ2-1, the V gene TRBV7-3, with 14 bases matching TRBD2. Germline V CDR1 and CDR2: SGHTA, FQGTGA. The length of the CDR3 is 17 residues. The CDR3 bases are TGTACCAGCAGCTCGGGACTAGCGGGAGCCCAACCCGGAGAGCAGTTCTTC. It translates to CTSSSGLAGAQPGEQFF.

For this clonotype: A single base separates this from a much larger clone, so it may be a read error. V is TRBV7-2 and J is TRBJ2-1, with D perhaps matching TRBD2 (6 bases). Germline V gives CDR1 SGHTA, CDR2 FQGNSA. The CDR3 runs to 13 residues. The CDR3 sequence is CASNLGDLNEQFF. CDR3 bases: TGTGCCAGCAACTTAGGGGACTTGAATGAGCAGTTCTTC. Using reference TRBV7-2 and TRBJ2-1 for the parts outside the CDR3, the full variable domain is GAGVSQSPSNKVTEKGKDVELRCDPISGHTALYWYRQSLGQGLEFLIYFQGNSAPDKSGLPSDRFSAERTGGSVSTLTIQRTQQEDSAVYLCASNLGDLNEQFFGPGTRLTVL.

V is TRBV20-1 and J is TRBJ1-1; tentatively, D is TRBD1 (5 bases). CDR1 and CDR2 (germline): DFQATT, SNEGSKA (reference sequence). CDR3 length: 13 amino acids. The chain's CDR3 is CGVSPGMNTEAFF. The DNA for the CDR3 is TGCGGTGTTAGCCCAGGGATGAACACTGAAGCTTTCTTT.

The genes are TRBV5-1 and TRBJ2-3; D gene unclear. This CDR3 has 14 amino acids. CDR1 and CDR2 from the germline V gene are SGHRS and YFSETQ. V was shortened by 2 bases and J by 4 bases, with 11 bases between the two germline ends. This chain's CDR3 is CASSFGHNADTQYF. The CDR3 DNA reads as TGCGCCAGCAGCTTCGGTCATAACGCAGATACGCAGTATTTT.

This clonotype was found a few times. V is TRBV29-1 and J is TRBJ1-1; perhaps TRBD1 as D (6 bases). This CDR3 has 14 residues. Germline values: CDR1 SQVTM, CDR2 ANQGSEA. In DNA form, the CDR3 reads TGCAACGGAAACCGGGGGCAGCTGAACACTGAAGCTTTCTTT. This encodes CNGNRGQLNTEAFF.

Points on this clonotype: The final CDR3 position lacks the conserved phenylalanine or tryptophan, pointing to a likely read error. The rearrangement links TRBV7-9 to TRBJ1-1; TRBD1 is a possible D gene (5 bases). The germline V gene encodes CDR1 SEHNR and CDR2 FQNEAQ (reference sequence). Trimming stripped 3 bases from V and 3 bases from J, with 8 bases between. The CDR3 is made up of 13 amino acids. This chain's CDR3 is CASSLTEDTEAFY. CDR3 sequence (DNA): TGTGCCAGCAGCTTGACAGAGGACACTGAAGCTTTCTAT.

This clonotype was seen ten or more times. This sequence joins TRBV5-1 and TRBJ1-2; no definite D call. The germline V gene has CDR1 SGHRS and CDR2 YFSETQ. V was clipped by 0 bases and J by 3 bases, with 9 bases between them. The CDR3 spans 14 residues. Here the CDR3 DNA reads TGCGCCAGCAGCTTGGAACACCAAGACTATGGCTACACCTTC. Protein: CASSLEHQDYGYTF.

In its sample, this clonotype is medium-sized. This chain connects TRBV5-6 to TRBJ2-1; D is unclear. V dropped 0 bases and J dropped 4 bases, with 17 bases sitting between them. Germline V gene data show CDR1 as SGHDT and CDR2 as YYEEEE. CDR3 length: 17 residues. CDR3 in amino acids: CASSLGLGSSGYNEQFF. DNA for the CDR3: TGTGCCAGCAGCTTGGGATTGGGCTCATCAGGATACAATGAGCAGTTCTTC.

Regarding this clonotype: The junction departs from the called germline gene at one end, perhaps through a read error. J is TRBJ2-1 and V is TRBV10-3, with 7 bases identical to TRBD2. The CDR3 has 16 residues. Germline V lookup: CDR1 ENHRY, CDR2 SYGVKD. DNA for the CDR3: TGTGCCATCAGCCCGGGACCAGCGGGGAACTACTATGAGCAGTTCTTC. Translation: CAISPGPAGNYYEQFF.

Concerning this clonotype: Germline is not matched at one junction end, which may reflect a read error. The CDR3 reads CIVGLAGVLYNEQFF. In nucleotides, the CDR3 is TGCATCGTTGGGCTAGCGGGAGTGTTATACAATGAGCAGTTCTTC. The chain joins TRBV29-1 to TRBJ2-1, with 10 positions matching TRBD2. Germline assignment: CDR1 SQVTM and CDR2 ANQGSEA. The CDR3 loop spans 15 amino acids.

The sample holds a few counts of this clonotype. This chain joins TRBV18 and TRBJ2-5; 7 nucleotides agree with TRBD1. Trimming at V came to 6 bases and at J to 5 bases, leaving 12 bases not matched to a gene. The CDR3 extends over 15 amino acids. CDR1 and CDR2 from the germline V gene are KGHSH and LQKENI. The CDR3 is CASSTEGAPLETQYF. CDR3 in DNA: TGTGCCAGCTCCACCGAGGGGGCCCCGTTGGAGACCCAGTACTTC.

This clonotype is a singleton in its sample. A junction boundary mismatches the germline segment, possibly from a read error. The chain links TRBV6-1 to TRBJ1-2; D not certain. Germline V CDR1 and CDR2: MNHNS, SASEGT. CDR3 length: 15 amino acids. The chain's CDR3 is CASSEAHGIIYGYIF. The CDR3 nucleotides read TGTGCCAGCAGTGAAGCACATGGGATTATCTATGGCTACATCTTC.